The source of this T cell receptor beta chain is a study of T-cell reconstitution after alpha-beta-depleted transplantation in children. There are many counts of this clonotype. The TCRbeta library was prepared with unique molecular identifiers. Each CDR3 protein is one row after TCRdb ran MiXCR on the PCR reads. Altogether around 180,000 distinct CDR3 sequences are present, approximately 12% being singletons, with the ten largest covering about 13%. The sequence was obtained from a boy aged 2 to 10 with acute myeloid leukemia, due to receive a stem cell transplant. The sequencing used PBMCs, collected before TCRalphabeta/CD19-depleted stem cell transplant.

CDR3 region: CSARDFGSQGYEQYF. DNA of the CDR3: TGCAGTGCTAGAGATTTTGGCTCGCAAGGGTACGAGCAGTACTTC. This chain uses TRBV20-1 with TRBJ2-7; D unclear. Per germline, CDR1 DFQATT and CDR2 SNEGSKA (reference sequence). V was trimmed by 0 bases and J by 4 bases, leaving 16 bases between them. This CDR3 is built from 15 residues.